This T cell receptor (beta chain) was sequenced for a study of blood T cell repertoires in COVID-19. TCRdb keeps only in-frame clones here, not all; method: immunoSEQ multiplex PCR. The sample shows about 480,000 clones, roughly 90% of them seen only once. Cohort 3 recovered donors had two negative PCRs, clearance, or symptom resolution. Sequenced: PBMCs or T cells enriched from blood (not recorded which). The TCR sequence derives from a woman aged 40 to 55 who had recovered from COVID-19.

CDR3 bases: TGTGCCAGCAGCCAAGAATCAGTGAAGGCGGCAACTAATGAAAAACTGTTTTTT. It specifies CASSQESVKAATNEKLFF. V and J are TRBV4-2 and TRBJ1-4; D is undetermined. This CDR3 has 18 amino acids. Germline V gene sequence: CDR1 LGHNA, CDR2 YNFKEQ. V dropped 0 bases and J dropped 0 bases, with 14 bases sitting between them.